Listed here are 16 T cell receptor beta chains from one sample, sequenced in a study of shared clonotypes between healthy human individuals. The data were produced by immunoSEQ multiplex PCR, yet TCRdb's version contains in-frame clones alone and is incomplete. The sample has over 2 million clones, roughly 94% seen once. The source material was naive CD4+ T cells sorted from blood. As to subset: CD45RA+ positively selected. Receptors were obtained from a man aged 18 to 30 in good health.

This rearrangement joins TRBV15 to TRBJ1-4; D possibly corresponds to TRBD1 (5 bases). Germline V gives CDR1 LNHNV, CDR2 YYDKDF (reference sequence). The V gene lost 0 bases and the J gene lost 1 base, with 15 bases spanning the gap. The CDR3 contains 18 residues. Here the CDR3 DNA reads TGTGCCACCAGCAGAGATGGTCAGGGAAGAGGAACTAATGAAAAACTGTTTTTT. It specifies CATSRDGQGRGTNEKLFF.

This chain uses TRBV30 with TRBJ2-3, with a weak D call TRBD2 (5 bases). Germline assignment: CDR1 GTSNPN and CDR2 SVGIG (reference sequence). V lost 2 bases, J lost 9 bases, and 15 bases lay in between. The CDR3 contains 13 residues. The CDR3, as DNA: TGTGCCTGGAGTTTTGTGGCAACGGGGACGCAGTATTTT. This sequence encodes CAWSFVATGTQYF.

In regard to this clone: The same CDR3 can be traced to other DNA sequences in this sample. The chain combines TRBV10-3 with TRBJ1-2; tentative D call: TRBD1 (5 bases). The CDR3 has 13 amino acids. Trimming removed 4 bases from V and 2 bases from J, with 8 bases in between. CDR1 is ENHRY and CDR2 is SYGVKD in the germline V gene. In DNA, the CDR3 is TGTGCCATCAGTGGGGACGGAAACTATGGCTACACCTTC. It yields the protein CAISGDGNYGYTF.

This rearrangement joins TRBV27 to TRBJ1-5, with 11 bases matching TRBD1. V was clipped by 2 bases and J by 5 bases; unmatched bases: 23. CDR3 length equals 22 residues. CDR1 MNHEY and CDR2 SMNVEV come from the germline V gene (reference sequence). This chain's CDR3 is CASSLGGFFGTGTGGLHQPQHF. In DNA form, the CDR3 reads TGTGCCAGCAGTTTAGGAGGTTTCTTCGGAACCGGGACAGGGGGTCTCCATCAGCCCCAGCATTTT.

The J gene is TRBJ1-2, the V gene TRBV5-4; 8 bases agree with TRBD1. The length of the CDR3 is 13 residues. Germline trimming cut 3 bases from V and 8 bases from J; bases unmatched to any gene: 6. Germline values: CDR1 SGHNT, CDR2 YYREEE (reference sequence). CDR3 region: CASSYQGADGYTF. DNA of the CDR3: TGTGCCAGCAGCTACCAGGGGGCGGACGGCTACACCTTC.

The chain is built from TRBV5-1 and TRBJ1-4; D unresolved. The CDR3 extends over 17 amino acids. Germline assignment: CDR1 SGHRS and CDR2 YFSETQ. V gave up 0 bases and J gave up 0 bases, with 12 bases separating them. DNA for the CDR3: TGCGCCAGCAGCTTGGACGTGGGCGGTGCAACTAATGAAAAACTGTTTTTT. Its protein product is CASSLDVGGATNEKLFF.

The chain employs TRBV11-2 and TRBJ2-2; D ambiguous. The V end lost 5 bases, the J end lost 2 bases, and 6 bases lay between the germline ends. In germline, CDR1 is SGHAT, CDR2 FQNNGV. There are 13 residues in the CDR3. CDR3 protein: CASSHPNTGELFF. Here the CDR3 DNA reads TGTGCCAGCAGCCACCCTAACACCGGGGAGCTGTTTTTT. The full variable domain, completed using reference TRBV11-2 and TRBJ2-2, is EAGVAQSPRYKIIEKRQSVAFWCNPISGHATLYWYQQILGQGPKLLIQFQNNGVVDDSQLPKDRFSAERLKGVDSTLKIQPAKLEDSAVYLCASSHPNTGELFFGEGSRLTVL.

V usage is TRBV6-5 and J usage is TRBJ1-4, with D unresolved. The CDR3 extends over 15 amino acids. Germline lookup yields CDR1 MNHEY and CDR2 SVGAGI. V was trimmed by 2 bases and J by 0 bases, leaving 7 bases between them. CDR3 in DNA: TGTGCCAGCAGTTACGGAGTTGCAACTAATGAAAAACTGTTTTTT. It encodes CASSYGVATNEKLFF.

This chain connects TRBV10-2 to TRBJ2-2; possibly TRBD2 for D (5 bases). CDR3 size: 14 residues. Germline CDR1 and CDR2: WSHSY and SAAADI. With 2 bases removed from V and 7 bases from J, the gap between germline ends came to 11 bases. The DNA of the CDR3 is TGCGCCAGCAGTGAGGTCGGGATATACGGGGAGCTGTTTTTT. Translated: CASSEVGIYGELFF.

This clone appeared once. The V call is TRBV7-8, the J call TRBJ1-3; TRBD1 matches at 7 bases. The trim removed 2 bases at V and 3 bases at J, leaving 7 bases unmatched. This CDR3 has 16 residues. Germline V gives CDR1 SGHVS, CDR2 FQNEAQ. The CDR3 here is CASSLPGGGNGNTIYF. In DNA form, the CDR3 reads TGTGCCAGCAGCTTACCAGGAGGGGGCAATGGAAACACCATATATTTT.

The V call is TRBV30, the J call TRBJ1-6; no definite D call. This CDR3 spans 13 amino acids. V was trimmed by 2 bases and J by 5 bases, leaving 7 bases between them. The germline V gene has CDR1 GTSNPN and CDR2 SVGIG (reference sequence). CDR3 nucleotides: TGTGCCTGGAGTATCCAGCATAATTCACCCCTCCACTTT. The encoded protein is CAWSIQHNSPLHF.

The genes are TRBV6-6 and TRBJ1-5, with D perhaps matching TRBD1 (6 bases). CDR3 size: 14 residues. The V end lost 6 bases, the J end lost 5 bases, and 14 bases lay between the germline ends. Germline values: CDR1 MNHNY, CDR2 SVGAGI (reference sequence). CDR3 sequence: CASSRGQSDQPQHF. CDR3 coding DNA: TGTGCCAGCAGCCGTGGACAGAGCGATCAGCCCCAGCATTTT.

V is TRBV30 and J is TRBJ1-4; TRBD1 might be the D (6 bases). This CDR3 has 13 amino acids. Germline V gene lookup returns CDR1 GTSNPN and CDR2 SVGIG (reference sequence). V lost 4 bases to trimming and J lost 6 bases, with 12 bases between them. CDR3 nucleotide sequence: TGTGCCTGGAACACAGGGATGGATGAAAAACTGTTTTTT. It specifies CAWNTGMDEKLFF.

The genes are TRBV27 and TRBJ2-5; 10 nucleotides line up with TRBD2. The CDR3 is 16 residues long. The germline CDR1 and CDR2 sequences are MNHEY and SMNVEV (reference sequence). The V gene end was trimmed by 2 bases and the J gene end by 5 bases; junction bases not matched to a gene: 8. CDR3 loop: CASSLDRLAGGETQYF. For the CDR3, the DNA is TGTGCCAGCAGTTTAGACCGACTAGCGGGCGGGGAGACCCAGTACTTC.

The chain carries TRBV10-1 and TRBJ2-1; D ambiguous. The V gene's germline CDR1 is WNHNN and CDR2 SYGVQD (reference sequence). Trimming took off 7 bases at V and 7 bases at J, with 17 bases between the two ends. The CDR3 is made up of 14 amino acids. The CDR3 reads CASTPGPRENEQFF. CDR3 nucleotide sequence: TGCGCCAGCACCCCGGGTCCGCGTGAGAATGAGCAGTTCTTC.

This clone was found once. The V and J genes are TRBV6-5 and TRBJ1-5, with 7 bases that match TRBD1. V was pared by 4 bases and J by 9 bases, with 9 bases of the junction left unmatched. This CDR3 spans 14 amino acids. Germline CDR1 reads MNHEY; CDR2 reads SVGAGI. The DNA for the CDR3 is TGTGCCAGCAGTTGGGGACAGACCGATCTGCCCCAGCATTTT. It encodes CASSWGQTDLPQHF.